Below, one T cell receptor (beta chain) is given with its context. Its antigen is not identified. These data are taken from a study of T cells in localized non-small cell lung cancer. Overall study results and limits: There were a median around 57 of the top 100 tumor clones appearing in adjacent lung. It remains possible that heterogeneity exists, since only one tumor region was sequenced. Uninvolved adjacent lung had the highest recorded T cell clonality, with tumor below it.

V lost 7 bases and J 5 bases, leaving 8 bases between the germline ends. This CDR3 region has 11 residues. Germline V gene data show CDR1 as MNHNY and CDR2 as SVGAGI (reference sequence). Generated by immunoSEQ multiplex PCR, the TCRdb table keeps only in-frame clones and is missing some. The sample lists about 27,000 clones; less than 95% were seen once. This TCR was sampled from a woman aged 35 to 70 with stage I lung adenocarcinoma. V gene TRBV6-6 combines with J gene TRBJ1-1; D gene ambiguous. This specimen consisted of peripheral blood, obtained before any cancer treatment. CDR3 residues: CASNTRTEAFF. In DNA, the CDR3 is TGTGCCAGCAACACGCGAACTGAAGCTTTCTTT.